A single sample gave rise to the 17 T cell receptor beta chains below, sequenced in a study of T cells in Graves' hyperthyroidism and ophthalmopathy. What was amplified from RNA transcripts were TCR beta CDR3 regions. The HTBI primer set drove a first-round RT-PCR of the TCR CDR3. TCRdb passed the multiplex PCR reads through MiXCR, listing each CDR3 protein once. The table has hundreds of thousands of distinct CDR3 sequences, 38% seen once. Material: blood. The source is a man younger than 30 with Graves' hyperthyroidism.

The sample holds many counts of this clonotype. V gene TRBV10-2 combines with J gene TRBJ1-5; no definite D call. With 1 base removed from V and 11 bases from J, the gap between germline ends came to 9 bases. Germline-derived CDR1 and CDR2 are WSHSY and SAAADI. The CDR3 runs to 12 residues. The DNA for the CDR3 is TGCGCCAGCAGTGAGTTCGAGTTGGCCCAGCATTTT. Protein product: CASSEFELAQHF.

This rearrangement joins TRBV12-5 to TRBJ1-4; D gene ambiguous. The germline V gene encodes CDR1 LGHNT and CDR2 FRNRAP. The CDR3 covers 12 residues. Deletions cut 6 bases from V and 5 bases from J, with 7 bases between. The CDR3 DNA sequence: TGTGCTAGTGGGACACAAAATGAAAAACTGTTTTTT. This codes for CASGTQNEKLFF.

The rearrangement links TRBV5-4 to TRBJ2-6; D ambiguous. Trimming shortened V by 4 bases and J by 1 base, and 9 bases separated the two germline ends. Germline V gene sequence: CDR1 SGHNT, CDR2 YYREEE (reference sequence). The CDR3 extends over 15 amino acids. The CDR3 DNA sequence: TGTGCCAGCAGCACATACAGTTCTGGGGCCAACGTCCTGACTTTC. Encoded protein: CASSTYSSGANVLTF.

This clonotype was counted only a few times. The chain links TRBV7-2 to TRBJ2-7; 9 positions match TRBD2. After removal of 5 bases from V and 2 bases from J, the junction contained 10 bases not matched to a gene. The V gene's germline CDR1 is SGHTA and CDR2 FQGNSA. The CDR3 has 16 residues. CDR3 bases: TGTGCCAGCAGCCCCCGGGCTAGCGGGATCCCCTACGAGCAGTACTTC. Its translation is CASSPRASGIPYEQYF.

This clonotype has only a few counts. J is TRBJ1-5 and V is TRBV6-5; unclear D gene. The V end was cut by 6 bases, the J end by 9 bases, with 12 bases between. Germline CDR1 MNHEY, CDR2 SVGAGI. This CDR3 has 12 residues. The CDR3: CASSAEQRPQHF. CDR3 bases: TGTGCCAGCAGCGCGGAGCAACGGCCCCAGCATTTT.

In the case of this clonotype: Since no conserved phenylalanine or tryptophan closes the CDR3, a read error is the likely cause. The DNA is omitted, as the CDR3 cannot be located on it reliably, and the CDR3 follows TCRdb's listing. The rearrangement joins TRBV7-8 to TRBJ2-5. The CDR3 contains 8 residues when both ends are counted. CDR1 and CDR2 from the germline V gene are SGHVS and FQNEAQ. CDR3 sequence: CASSLTPD.

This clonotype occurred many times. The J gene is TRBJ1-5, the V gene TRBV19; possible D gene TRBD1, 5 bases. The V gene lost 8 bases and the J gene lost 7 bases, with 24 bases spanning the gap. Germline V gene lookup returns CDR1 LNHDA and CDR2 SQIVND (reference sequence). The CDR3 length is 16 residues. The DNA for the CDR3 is TGTGCCAGTCGGACATGGGGGGAAGGATCGGGACAGCCCCAGCATTTT. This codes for CASRTWGEGSGQPQHF.

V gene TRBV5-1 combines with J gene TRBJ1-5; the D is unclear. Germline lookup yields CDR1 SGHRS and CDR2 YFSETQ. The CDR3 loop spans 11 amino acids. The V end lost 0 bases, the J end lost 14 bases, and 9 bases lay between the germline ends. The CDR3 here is CASSLGDPEHF. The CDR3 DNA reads TGCGCCAGCAGCTTGGGTGACCCCGAGCATTTT. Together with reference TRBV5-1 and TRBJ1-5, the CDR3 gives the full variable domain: KAGVTQTPRYLIKTRGQQVTLSCSPISGHRSVSWYQQTPGQGLQFLFEYFSETQRNKGNFPGRFSGRQFSNSRSEMNVSTLELGDSALYLCASSLGDPEHFGDGTRLSIL.

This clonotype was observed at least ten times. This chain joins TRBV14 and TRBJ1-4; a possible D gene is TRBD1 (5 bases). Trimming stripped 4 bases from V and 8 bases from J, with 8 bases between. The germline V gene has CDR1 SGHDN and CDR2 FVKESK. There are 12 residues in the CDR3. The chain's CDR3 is CASSPDTEKLFF. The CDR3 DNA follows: TGTGCCAGCAGCCCGGACACCGAAAAACTGTTTTTT. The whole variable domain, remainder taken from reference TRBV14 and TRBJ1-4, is EAGVTQFPSHSVIEKGQTVTLRCDPISGHDNLYWYRRVMGKEIKFLLHFVKESKQDESGMPNNRFLAERTGGTYSTLKVQPAELEDSGVYFCASSPDTEKLFFGSGTQLSVL.

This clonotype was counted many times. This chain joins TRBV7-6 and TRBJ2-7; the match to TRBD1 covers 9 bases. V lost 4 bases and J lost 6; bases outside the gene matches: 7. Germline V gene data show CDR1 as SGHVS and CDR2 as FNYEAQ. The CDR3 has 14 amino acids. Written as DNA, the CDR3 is TGTGCCAGCAGCTCGGGACAGGGTTTCAGCGAGCAGTACTTC. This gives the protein CASSSGQGFSEQYF.

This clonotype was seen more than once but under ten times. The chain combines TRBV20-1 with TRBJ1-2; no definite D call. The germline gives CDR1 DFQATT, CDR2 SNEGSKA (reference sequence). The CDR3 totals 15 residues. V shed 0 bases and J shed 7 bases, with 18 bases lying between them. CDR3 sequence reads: CSAREYLDNEVGYTF. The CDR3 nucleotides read TGCAGTGCTAGAGAGTATTTGGATAACGAAGTTGGCTACACCTTC.

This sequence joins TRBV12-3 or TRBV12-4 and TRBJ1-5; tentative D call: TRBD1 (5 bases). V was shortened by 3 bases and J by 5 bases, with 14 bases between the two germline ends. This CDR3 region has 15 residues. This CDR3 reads CASSLGGIDYQPQHF. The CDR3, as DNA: TGTGCCAGCAGTTTGGGGGGGATAGACTATCAGCCCCAGCATTTT.

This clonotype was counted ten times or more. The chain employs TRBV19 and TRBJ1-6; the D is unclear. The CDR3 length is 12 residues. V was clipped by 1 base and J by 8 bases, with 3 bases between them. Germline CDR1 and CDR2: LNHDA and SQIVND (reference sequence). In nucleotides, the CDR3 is TGTGCCAGTAGTATAGGGGATTCACCCCTCCACTTT. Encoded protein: CASSIGDSPLHF.

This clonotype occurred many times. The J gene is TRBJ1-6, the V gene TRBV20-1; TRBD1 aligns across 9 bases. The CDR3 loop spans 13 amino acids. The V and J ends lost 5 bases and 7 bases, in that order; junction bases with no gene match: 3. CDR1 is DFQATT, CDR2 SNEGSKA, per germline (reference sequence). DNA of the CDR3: TGCAGTGCTTCCGGGACAGGGAATTCACCCCTCCACTTT. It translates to CSASGTGNSPLHF.

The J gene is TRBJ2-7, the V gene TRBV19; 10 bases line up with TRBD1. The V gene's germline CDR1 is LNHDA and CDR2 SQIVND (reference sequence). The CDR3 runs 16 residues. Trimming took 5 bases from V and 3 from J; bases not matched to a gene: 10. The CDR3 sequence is CASSATGQGVLYEQYF. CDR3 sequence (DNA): TGTGCCAGTAGTGCCACCGGACAGGGGGTTCTCTACGAGCAGTACTTC.

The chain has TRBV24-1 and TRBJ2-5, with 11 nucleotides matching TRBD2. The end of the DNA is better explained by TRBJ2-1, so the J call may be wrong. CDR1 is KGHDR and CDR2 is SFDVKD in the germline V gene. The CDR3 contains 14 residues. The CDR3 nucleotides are TGTGCCACCAGTACTAGCGGGGGCGCGGGTGAGCAGTTCTTC. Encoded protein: CATSTSGGAGEQFF.

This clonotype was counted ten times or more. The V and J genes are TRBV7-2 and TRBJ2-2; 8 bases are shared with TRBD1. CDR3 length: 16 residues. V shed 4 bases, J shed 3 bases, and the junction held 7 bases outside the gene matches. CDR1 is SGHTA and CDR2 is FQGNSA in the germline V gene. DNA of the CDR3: TGTGCCAGCAGCTCCATTCTGGACAGGGACACCGGGGAGCTGTTTTTT. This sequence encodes CASSSILDRDTGELFF.